A selection of T cell receptor beta chains follows, all from one sample in a study of T-cell reconstitution after alpha-beta-depleted transplantation in children. TCRdb reprocessed the PCR reads via MiXCR and lists one record per CDR3 protein. The sample has 700,000 to 950,000 distinct CDR3 sequences; roughly 15% are singletons. The source material was PBMCs, mostly from graft donor cells, sampled 360 days after TCRalphabeta/CD19-depleted stem cell transplant. All receptors come from a male patient younger than 18 who had a stem cell transplant for acute lymphoblastic leukemia, so the T cells may come from the graft donor. CDR3s include the opening cysteine and the closing phenylalanine or tryptophan. The order of the fields is CDR3 protein, CDR3 DNA, D gene, J gene, V gene, clone size. A D gene is named only where the DNA matches it firmly. Size tells how often a clone was seen (once, few, many) or the class of an expanded clone, and some rows leave it out.

CDR3aa: CASGKGSYTGELFF
CDR3nt: TGTGCCAGCGGTAAGGGGAGCTACACCGGGGAGCTGTTTTTT
d_gene: NA
j_gene: TRBJ2-2
v_gene: TRBV27
abundance: many

CDR3aa: CASRITGQLNQPQHF
CDR3nt: TGTGCCAGCAGGATAACGGGACAGCTCAATCAGCCCCAGCATTTT
d_gene: TRBD1
j_gene: TRBJ1-5
v_gene: TRBV2
abundance: NA

CDR3aa: CASRGTGSYGYGYTF
CDR3nt: TGTGCCAGCAGGGGGACAGGGTCTTATGGCTATGGCTACACCTTC
d_gene: TRBD1
j_gene: TRBJ1-2
v_gene: TRBV27
abundance: NA

CDR3aa: CSVCRQAISEAFF
CDR3nt: TGCAGTGTTTGTCGACAGGCCATCTCTGAAGCTTTCTTT
d_gene: NA
j_gene: TRBJ1-1
v_gene: TRBV29-1
abundance: many

CDR3aa: CASSLAVGILYEQYF
CDR3nt: TGTGCCAGCAGCTTAGCGGTCGGAATCCTCTACGAGCAGTACTTC
d_gene: NA
j_gene: TRBJ2-7
v_gene: TRBV7-2
abundance: few

CDR3aa: CASSQDRLAAFTDTQYF
CDR3nt: TGTGCCAGCAGCCAAGACCGGCTAGCGGCGTTCACAGATACGCAGTATTTT
d_gene: TRBD2
j_gene: TRBJ2-3
v_gene: TRBV14
abundance: few

CDR3aa: CASSLLGQRDTQYF
CDR3nt: TGTGCCAGCAGCTTACTCGGACAGCGAGATACGCAGTATTTT
d_gene: NA
j_gene: TRBJ2-3
v_gene: TRBV7-7
abundance: NA

CDR3aa: CASSRDREYEQYF
CDR3nt: TGTGCCAGCAGCCGGGACAGGGAGTACGAGCAGTACTTC
d_gene: TRBD1
j_gene: TRBJ2-7
v_gene: TRBV12-3/TRBV12-4
abundance: NA

CDR3aa: CASSLDSQGTQYF
CDR3nt: TGCGCCAGCAGCTTGGACAGTCAGGGGACCCAGTACTTC
d_gene: NA
j_gene: TRBJ2-5
v_gene: TRBV5-1
abundance: few

CDR3aa: CSAPGLAVRGTQYF
CDR3nt: TGCAGTGCTCCCGGACTAGCTGTCCGCGGTACGCAGTATTTT
d_gene: TRBD2
j_gene: TRBJ2-3
v_gene: TRBV20-1
abundance: many

CDR3aa: CASNLRQGHEQFF
CDR3nt: TGTGCCAGTAACCTCCGGCAGGGCCATGAGCAGTTCTTC
d_gene: NA
j_gene: TRBJ2-1
v_gene: TRBV19
abundance: NA

CDR3aa: CASSLGAAVTLMNTEAFF
CDR3nt: TGCGCCAGCAGCTTGGGGGCCGCCGTTACCCTCATGAACACTGAAGCTTTCTTT
d_gene: NA
j_gene: TRBJ1-1
v_gene: TRBV5-1
abundance: many

CDR3aa: CASSLAGAASQETQYF
CDR3nt: TGCGCCAGCAGCTTGGCTGGAGCGGCCTCCCAAGAGACCCAGTACTTC
d_gene: NA
j_gene: TRBJ2-5
v_gene: TRBV5-1
abundance: NA

CDR3aa: CSAVPEDSYEQYF
CDR3nt: TGCAGTGCAGTACCCGAGGACTCCTACGAGCAGTACTTC
d_gene: NA
j_gene: TRBJ2-7
v_gene: TRBV20-1
abundance: few

CDR3aa: CASSLDETSGRAFIEQFF
CDR3nt: TGCGCCAGCAGCTTGGATGAGACTAGCGGGAGGGCCTTCATTGAGCAGTTCTTC
d_gene: TRBD2
j_gene: TRBJ2-1
v_gene: TRBV5-1
abundance: NA

CDR3aa: CSARDLTGGTHNEQFF
CDR3nt: TGCAGTGCTAGAGATCTTACGGGAGGGACCCACAATGAGCAGTTCTTC
d_gene: TRBD2
j_gene: TRBJ2-1
v_gene: TRBV20-1
abundance: NA

CDR3aa: CASSQGPISGANVLTF
CDR3nt: TGCGCCAGCAGCCAAGGTCCCATCTCTGGGGCCAACGTCCTGACTTTC
d_gene: NA
j_gene: TRBJ2-6
v_gene: TRBV4-1
abundance: NA

CDR3aa: CASIDMGLAGEETQYF
CDR3nt: TGTGCCAGCATCGATATGGGACTAGCGGGAGAAGAGACCCAGTACTTC
d_gene: TRBD2
j_gene: TRBJ2-5
v_gene: TRBV2
abundance: few

CDR3aa: CASSQEGGGGTKNIQYF
CDR3nt: TGCGCCAGCAGCCAAGAGGGCGGAGGGGGTACCAAAAACATTCAGTACTTC
d_gene: NA
j_gene: TRBJ2-4
v_gene: TRBV4-1
abundance: NA